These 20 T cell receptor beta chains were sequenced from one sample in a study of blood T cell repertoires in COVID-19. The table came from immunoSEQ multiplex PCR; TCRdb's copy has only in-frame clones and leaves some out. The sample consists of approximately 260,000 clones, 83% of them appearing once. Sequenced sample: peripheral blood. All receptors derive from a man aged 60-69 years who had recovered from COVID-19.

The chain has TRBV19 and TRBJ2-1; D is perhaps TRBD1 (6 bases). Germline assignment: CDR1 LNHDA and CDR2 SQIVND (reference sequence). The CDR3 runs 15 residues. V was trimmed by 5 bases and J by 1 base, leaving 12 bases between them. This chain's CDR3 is CASSPTGLSYNEQFF. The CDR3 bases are TGTGCCAGTAGTCCCACAGGGCTTTCCTACAATGAGCAGTTCTTC.

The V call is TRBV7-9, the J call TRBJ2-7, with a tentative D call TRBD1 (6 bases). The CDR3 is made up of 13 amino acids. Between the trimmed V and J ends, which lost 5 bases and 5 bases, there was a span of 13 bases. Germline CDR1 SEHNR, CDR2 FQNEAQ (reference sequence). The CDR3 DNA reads TGTGCCAGCAGCGACACAGGGTTTCACGAGCAGTACTTC. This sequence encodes CASSDTGFHEQYF.

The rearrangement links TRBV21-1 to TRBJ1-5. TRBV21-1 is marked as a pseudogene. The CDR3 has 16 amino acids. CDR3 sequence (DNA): TGTGCCAGCAGCAAAGGTTACAAGACGACGGGTCAGCCCCAGCATTTT. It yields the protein CASSKGYKTTGQPQHF.

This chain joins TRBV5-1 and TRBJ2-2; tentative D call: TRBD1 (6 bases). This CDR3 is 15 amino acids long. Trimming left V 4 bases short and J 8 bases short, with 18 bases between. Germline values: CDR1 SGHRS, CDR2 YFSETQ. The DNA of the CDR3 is TGCGCCAGCAGCAAGCCCGGGACACTTGTTGGGGAGCTGTTTTTT. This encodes CASSKPGTLVGELFF.

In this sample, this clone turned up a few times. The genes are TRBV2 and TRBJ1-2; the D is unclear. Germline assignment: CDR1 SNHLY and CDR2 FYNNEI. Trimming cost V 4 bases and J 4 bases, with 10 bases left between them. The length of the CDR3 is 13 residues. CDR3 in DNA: TGTGCCAGCAGTGCCACAGCCTCCTATGGCTACACCTTC. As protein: CASSATASYGYTF.

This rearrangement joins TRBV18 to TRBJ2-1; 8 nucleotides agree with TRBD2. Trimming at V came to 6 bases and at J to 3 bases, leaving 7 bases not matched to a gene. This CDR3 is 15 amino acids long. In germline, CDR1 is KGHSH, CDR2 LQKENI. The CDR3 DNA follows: TGTGCCAGCTCGCCCAAAGGGACTAGCTACAATGAGCAGTTCTTC. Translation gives CASSPKGTSYNEQFF.

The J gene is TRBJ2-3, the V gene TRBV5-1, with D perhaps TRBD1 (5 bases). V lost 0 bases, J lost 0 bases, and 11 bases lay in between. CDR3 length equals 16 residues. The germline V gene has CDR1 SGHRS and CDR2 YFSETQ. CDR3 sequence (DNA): TGCGCCAGCAGCTTGGACTGGGGCTCAAGCACAGATACGCAGTATTTT. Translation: CASSLDWGSSTDTQYF.

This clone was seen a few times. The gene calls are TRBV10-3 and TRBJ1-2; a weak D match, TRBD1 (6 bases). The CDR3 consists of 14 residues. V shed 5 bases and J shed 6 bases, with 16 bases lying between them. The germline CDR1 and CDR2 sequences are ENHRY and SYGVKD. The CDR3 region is CAISPTGGGNGYTF. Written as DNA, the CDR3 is TGTGCCATCAGTCCGACAGGAGGTGGAAATGGCTACACCTTC.

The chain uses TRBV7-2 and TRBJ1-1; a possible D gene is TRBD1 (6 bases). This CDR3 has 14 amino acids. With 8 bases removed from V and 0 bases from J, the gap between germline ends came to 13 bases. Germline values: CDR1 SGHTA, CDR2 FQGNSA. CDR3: CASSPTGMNTEAFF. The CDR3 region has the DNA TGTGCCAGCTCCCCGACAGGAATGAACACTGAAGCTTTCTTT.

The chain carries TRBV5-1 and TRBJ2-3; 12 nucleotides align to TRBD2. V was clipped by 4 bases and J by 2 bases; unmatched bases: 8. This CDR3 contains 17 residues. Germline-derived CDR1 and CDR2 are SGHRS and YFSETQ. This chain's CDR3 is CASSALLAGGDTDTQYF. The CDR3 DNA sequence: TGCGCCAGCAGCGCCCTCCTAGCGGGGGGGGACACAGATACGCAGTATTTT. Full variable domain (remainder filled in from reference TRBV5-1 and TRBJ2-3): KAGVTQTPRYLIKTRGQQVTLSCSPISGHRSVSWYQQTPGQGLQFLFEYFSETQRNKGNFPGRFSGRQFSNSRSEMNVSTLELGDSALYLCASSALLAGGDTDTQYFGPGTRLTVL.

In DNA form, the CDR3 reads TGTGCCACTATAGGGGGGGGGCTGAGGGAGCAGTACTTC. This gives the protein CATIGGGLREQYF. This chain uses TRBV28 with TRBJ2-7, with D maybe TRBD2 (7 bases). The CDR3 has 13 residues. The V end was cut by 10 bases, the J end by 7 bases, with 20 bases between. Germline assignment: CDR1 MDHEN and CDR2 SYDVKM.

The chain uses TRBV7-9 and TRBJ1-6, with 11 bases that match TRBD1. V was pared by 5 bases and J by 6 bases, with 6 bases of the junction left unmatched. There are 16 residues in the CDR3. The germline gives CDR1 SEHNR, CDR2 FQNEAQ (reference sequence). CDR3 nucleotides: TGTGCCAGCAGCGCACCCGGGACAGGGGGTAATTCACCCCTCCACTTT. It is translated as CASSAPGTGGNSPLHF.

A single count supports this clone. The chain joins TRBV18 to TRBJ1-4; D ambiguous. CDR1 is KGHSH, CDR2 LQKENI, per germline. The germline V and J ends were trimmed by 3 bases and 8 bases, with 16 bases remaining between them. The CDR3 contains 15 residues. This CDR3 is CASSPDEGYGEKLFF. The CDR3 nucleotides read TGTGCCAGCTCACCTGACGAGGGTTACGGCGAAAAACTGTTTTTT.

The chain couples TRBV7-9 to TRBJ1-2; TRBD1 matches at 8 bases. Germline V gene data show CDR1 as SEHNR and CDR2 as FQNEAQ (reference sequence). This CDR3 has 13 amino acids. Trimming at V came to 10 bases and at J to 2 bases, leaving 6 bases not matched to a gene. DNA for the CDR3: TGTGCCACCACAGGGGGTTCGAACTATGGCTACACCTTC. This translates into CATTGGSNYGYTF.

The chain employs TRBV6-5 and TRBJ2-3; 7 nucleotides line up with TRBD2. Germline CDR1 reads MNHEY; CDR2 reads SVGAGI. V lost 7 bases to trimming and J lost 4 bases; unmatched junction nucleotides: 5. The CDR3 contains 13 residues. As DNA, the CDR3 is TGTGCCAGCACGCGGGGGAGTGCAGATACGCAGTATTTT. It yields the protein CASTRGSADTQYF.

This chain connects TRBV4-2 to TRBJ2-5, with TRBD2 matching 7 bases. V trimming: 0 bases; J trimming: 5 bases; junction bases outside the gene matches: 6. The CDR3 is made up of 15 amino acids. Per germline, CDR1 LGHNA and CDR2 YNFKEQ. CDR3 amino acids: CASSQDSGGTETQYF. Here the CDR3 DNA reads TGTGCCAGCAGCCAAGATTCGGGGGGAACGGAGACCCAGTACTTC.

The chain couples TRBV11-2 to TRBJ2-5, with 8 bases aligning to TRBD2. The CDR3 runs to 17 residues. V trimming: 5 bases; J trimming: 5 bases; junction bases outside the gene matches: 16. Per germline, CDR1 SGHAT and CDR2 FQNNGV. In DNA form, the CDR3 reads TGTGCCAGCAGCCGACTGGGCGGGAGGCCTGCCGGGGAGACCCAGTACTTC. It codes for CASSRLGGRPAGETQYF. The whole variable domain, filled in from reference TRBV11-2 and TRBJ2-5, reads EAGVAQSPRYKIIEKRQSVAFWCNPISGHATLYWYQQILGQGPKLLIQFQNNGVVDDSQLPKDRFSAERLKGVDSTLKIQPAKLEDSAVYLCASSRLGGRPAGETQYFGPGTRLLVL.

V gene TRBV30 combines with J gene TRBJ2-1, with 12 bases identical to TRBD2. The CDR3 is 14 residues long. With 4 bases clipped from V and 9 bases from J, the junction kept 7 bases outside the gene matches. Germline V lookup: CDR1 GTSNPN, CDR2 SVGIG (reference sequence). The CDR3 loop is CAWTPSGRAGEQFF. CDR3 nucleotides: TGTGCCTGGACGCCTAGCGGGAGGGCTGGTGAGCAGTTCTTC.

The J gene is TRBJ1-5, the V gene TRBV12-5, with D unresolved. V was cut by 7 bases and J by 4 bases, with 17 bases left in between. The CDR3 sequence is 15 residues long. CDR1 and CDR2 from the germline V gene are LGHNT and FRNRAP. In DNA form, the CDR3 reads TGTGCTAGTGACTCGGACGGCCTAGCTAATCAGCCCCAGCATTTT. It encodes CASDSDGLANQPQHF.

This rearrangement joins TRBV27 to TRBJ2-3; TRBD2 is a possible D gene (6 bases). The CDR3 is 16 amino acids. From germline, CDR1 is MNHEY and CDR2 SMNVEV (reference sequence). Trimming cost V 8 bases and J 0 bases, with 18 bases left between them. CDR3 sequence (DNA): TGTGCCAGCGCGCCTTCGGGGGTTGCTAGCACAGATACGCAGTATTTT. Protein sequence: CASAPSGVASTDTQYF.